The source of this TCR beta chain is a study of blood T cell repertoires in COVID-19. Across the study: Some COVID-19 samples were acute and others convalescent; all came from the United States, Italy and Spain. PBMCs, B-cell-depleted T cells, or T cells provided the cDNA or gDNA that made up the material.

This clone appeared once. CDR1 is LNHDA, CDR2 SQIVND, per germline (reference sequence). V was pared by 5 bases and J by 0 bases, with 6 bases of the junction left unmatched. This CDR3 has 15 amino acids. Authors' analysis steps: Estimation of nucleated cell counts relied on the amplification of reference gene primers. Sequencing used immunoSEQ multiplex PCR; TCRdb keeps in-frame clones, though not all of them. Clone size and the V and J calls come from that table; the DNA yielded D and trimming. The sample lists about 170,000 clones; roughly nine tenths were seen once. The receptor was isolated from a woman aged 60 to 75 with COVID-19, enrolled during active disease. The chain couples TRBV19 to TRBJ2-7, with 8 bases aligning to TRBD2. Sequencing was done on a sample of peripheral blood. CDR3 loop: CASSFTSGVSYEQYF. CDR3 sequence (DNA): TGTGCCAGTAGTTTCACTAGCGGCGTCTCCTACGAGCAGTACTTC.